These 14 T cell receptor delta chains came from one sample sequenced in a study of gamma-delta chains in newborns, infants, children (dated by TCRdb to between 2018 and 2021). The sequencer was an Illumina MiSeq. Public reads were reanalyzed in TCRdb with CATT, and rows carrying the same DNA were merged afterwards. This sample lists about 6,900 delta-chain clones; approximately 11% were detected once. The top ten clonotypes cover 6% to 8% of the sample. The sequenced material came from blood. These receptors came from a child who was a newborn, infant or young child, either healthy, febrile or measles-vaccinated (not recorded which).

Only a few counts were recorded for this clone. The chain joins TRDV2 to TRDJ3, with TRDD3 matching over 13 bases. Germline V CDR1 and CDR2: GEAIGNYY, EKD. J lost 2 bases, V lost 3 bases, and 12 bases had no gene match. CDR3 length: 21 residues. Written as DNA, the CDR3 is TGTGCCTGTGACCCAGTACTGGGGGATACGAGTGGAGCCTGGGACACCCGACAGATGTTTTTC. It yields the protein CACDPVLGDTSGAWDTRQMFF.

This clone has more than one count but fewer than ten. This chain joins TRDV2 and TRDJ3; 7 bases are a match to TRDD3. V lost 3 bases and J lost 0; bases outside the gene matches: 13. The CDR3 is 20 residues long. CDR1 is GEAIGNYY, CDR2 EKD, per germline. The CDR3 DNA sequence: TGTGCCTGTGACCCCGTGCTGGGGGTCCAAAGCTCCTGGGACACCCGACAGATGTTTTTC. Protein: CACDPVLGVQSSWDTRQMFF.

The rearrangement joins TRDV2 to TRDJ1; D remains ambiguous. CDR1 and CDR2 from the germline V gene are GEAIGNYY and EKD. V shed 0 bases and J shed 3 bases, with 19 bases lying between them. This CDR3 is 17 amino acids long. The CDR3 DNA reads TGTGCCTGTGACACCGTTGGAGGATTGGACCACGCCGATAAACTCATCTTT. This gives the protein CACDTVGGLDHADKLIF.

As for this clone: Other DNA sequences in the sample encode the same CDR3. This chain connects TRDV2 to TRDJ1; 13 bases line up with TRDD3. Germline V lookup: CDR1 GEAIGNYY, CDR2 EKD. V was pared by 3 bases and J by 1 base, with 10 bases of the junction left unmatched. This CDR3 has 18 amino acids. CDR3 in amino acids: CACDPVLGDTRFTDKLIF. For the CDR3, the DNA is TGTGCCTGTGACCCGGTACTGGGGGATACGCGGTTCACCGATAAACTCATCTTT.

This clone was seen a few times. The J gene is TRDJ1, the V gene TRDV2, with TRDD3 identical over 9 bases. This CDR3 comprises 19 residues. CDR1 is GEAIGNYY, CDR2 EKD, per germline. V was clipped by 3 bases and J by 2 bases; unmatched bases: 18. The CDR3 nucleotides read TGTGCCTGTGACCTCATTGCTGGGGGATCCCCCAGGAGGACCGATAAACTCATCTTT. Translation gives CACDLIAGGSPRRTDKLIF.

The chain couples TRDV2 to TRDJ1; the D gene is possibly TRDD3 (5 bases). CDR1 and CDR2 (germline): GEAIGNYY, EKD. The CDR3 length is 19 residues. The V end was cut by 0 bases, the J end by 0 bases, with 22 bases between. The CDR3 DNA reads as TGTGCCTGTGACACCGTGCGGGGGCCGACTATGGGGAACACCGATAAACTCATCTTT. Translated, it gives CACDTVRGPTMGNTDKLIF.

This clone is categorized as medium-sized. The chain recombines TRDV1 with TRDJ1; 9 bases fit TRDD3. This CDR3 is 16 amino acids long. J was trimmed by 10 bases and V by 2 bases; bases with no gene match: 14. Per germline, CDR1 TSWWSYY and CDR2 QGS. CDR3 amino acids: CALGETKHRWGILLIF. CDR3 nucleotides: TGTGCTCTTGGGGAAACAAAGCACCGCTGGGGGATTTTACTCATCTTT.

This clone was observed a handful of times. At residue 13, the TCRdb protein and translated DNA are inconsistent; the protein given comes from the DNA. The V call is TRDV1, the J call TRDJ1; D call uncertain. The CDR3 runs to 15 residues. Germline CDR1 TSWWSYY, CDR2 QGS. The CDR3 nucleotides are TGTGCTCTTGGGGGTCTAACGGGGTCCACCGATAAACCCATCTTT. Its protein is CALGGLTGSTDKPIF.

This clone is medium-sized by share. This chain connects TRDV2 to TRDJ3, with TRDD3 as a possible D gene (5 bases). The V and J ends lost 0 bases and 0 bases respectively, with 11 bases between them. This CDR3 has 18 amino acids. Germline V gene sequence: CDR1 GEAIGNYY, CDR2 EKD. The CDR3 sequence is CACDTGDWSSWDTRQMFF. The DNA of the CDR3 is TGTGCCTGTGACACCGGGGACTGGAGCTCCTGGGACACCCGACAGATGTTTTTC.

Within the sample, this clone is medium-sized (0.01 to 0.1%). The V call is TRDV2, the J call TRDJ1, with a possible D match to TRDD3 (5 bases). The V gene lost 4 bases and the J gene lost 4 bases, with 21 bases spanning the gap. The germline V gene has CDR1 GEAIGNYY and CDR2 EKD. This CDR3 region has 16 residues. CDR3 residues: CACDYLLAGGHDKLIF. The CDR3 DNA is TGTGCCTGTGATTATCTTCTCGCCGGGGGTCACGATAAACTCATCTTT.

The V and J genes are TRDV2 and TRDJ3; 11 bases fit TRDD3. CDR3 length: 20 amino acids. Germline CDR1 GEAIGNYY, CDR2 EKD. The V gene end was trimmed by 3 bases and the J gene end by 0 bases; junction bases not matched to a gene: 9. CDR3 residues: CACDPVLGDKTSWDTRQMFF. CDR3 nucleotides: TGTGCCTGTGACCCCGTACTGGGGGATAAGACCTCCTGGGACACCCGACAGATGTTTTTC.

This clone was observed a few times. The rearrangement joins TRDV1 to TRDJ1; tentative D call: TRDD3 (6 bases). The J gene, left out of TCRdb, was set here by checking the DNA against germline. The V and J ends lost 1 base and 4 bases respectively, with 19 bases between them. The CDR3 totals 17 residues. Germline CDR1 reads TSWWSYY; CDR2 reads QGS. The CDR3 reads CALGERRGRFRDDKLIF. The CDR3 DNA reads TGTGCTCTTGGGGAACGGCGGGGGAGATTTAGAGACGATAAACTCATCTTT.

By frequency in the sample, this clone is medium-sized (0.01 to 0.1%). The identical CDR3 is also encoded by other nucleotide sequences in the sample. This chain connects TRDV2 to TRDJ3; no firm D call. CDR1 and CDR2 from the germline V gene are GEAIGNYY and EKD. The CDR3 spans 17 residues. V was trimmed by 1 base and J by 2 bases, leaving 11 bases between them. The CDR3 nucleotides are TGTGCCTGTGACACGATCGTAAAAGCCTGGGACACCCGACAGATGTTTTTC. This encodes CACDTIVKAWDTRQMFF.

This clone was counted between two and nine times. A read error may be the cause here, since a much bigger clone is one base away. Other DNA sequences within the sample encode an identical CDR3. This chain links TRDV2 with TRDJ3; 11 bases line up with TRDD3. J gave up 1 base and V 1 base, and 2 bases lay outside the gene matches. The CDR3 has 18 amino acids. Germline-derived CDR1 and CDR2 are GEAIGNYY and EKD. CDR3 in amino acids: CACDTGGYGSWDTRQMFF. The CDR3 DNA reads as TGTGCCTGTGACACTGGGGGATACGGTTCCTGGGACACCCGACAGATGTTTTTC.